Following are 22 T cell receptor beta chains from one sample sequenced in a study of breast tumors, draining lymph nodes, adjacent tissues. Breast cancer patients provided tissue from their axillary draining lymph nodes. One entry per CDR3 protein, called by TCRdb with MiXCR from the multiplex PCR reads. The repertoire holds more than 200,000 distinct CDR3 sequences, with approximately 31% as singletons. Sequences were obtained from axillary lymph node tissue. Source of these receptors: a female donor with breast cancer. Some clones in this sample may be carry-over from other donors' samples.

The sample holds one count of this clonotype. The limits of the CDR3 on the DNA are not certain, so only TCRdb's listed CDR3 is given. The chain is built from TRBV11-1 and TRBJ2-2; no DNA check was done on the table's D call, TRBD2. The CDR3 length is 20 residues, termini included. CDR1 SGHAT and CDR2 FQDESV come from the germline V gene (reference sequence). This CDR3 reads CASSLVPLGPYEQYFGELFF.

The chain recombines TRBV20-1 with TRBJ1-4; D ambiguous. Germline CDR1 DFQATT, CDR2 SNEGSKA (reference sequence). CDR3 length: 14 residues. V lost 1 base, J lost 10 bases, and 16 bases lay in between. The CDR3 reads CSARARGVSGKLFF. Written as DNA, the CDR3 is TGCAGTGCTAGAGCTCGGGGTGTATCTGGAAAACTGTTTTTT.

This clonotype was recorded once. This chain links TRBV25-1 with TRBJ2-7, with TRBD2 matching 10 bases. Germline V CDR1 and CDR2: MGHDK, SYGVNS. The CDR3 loop spans 15 amino acids. J gave up 9 bases and V 9 bases, and 17 bases lay outside the gene matches. CDR3 loop: CASSSETSGGAAQYF. CDR3 coding DNA: TGTGCCAGTTCTTCAGAGACCAGCGGGGGGGCCGCGCAGTACTTC.

This clonotype was counted at least ten times. The chain employs TRBV11-3 and TRBJ2-7; D is perhaps TRBD1 (5 bases). Deletions cut 5 bases from V and 5 bases from J, with 19 bases between. The CDR3 extends over 15 amino acids. Per germline, CDR1 SGHNT and CDR2 YENEEA. The CDR3 region has the DNA TGTGCCAGCAGCCCAGTAGGGGCTTTTGGGAACGAGCAGTACTTC. This sequence encodes CASSPVGAFGNEQYF.

This clonotype showed up just a few times. This chain uses TRBV12-3 or TRBV12-4 with TRBJ1-1; D uncertain. The V gene lost 1 base and the J gene lost 1 base, with 10 bases spanning the gap. The CDR3 extends over 15 amino acids. CDR3 sequence (DNA): TGTGCCAGCAGTTTAGGCTCGGGTCAGAACACTGAAGCTTTCTTT. This gives the protein CASSLGSGQNTEAFF.

The rearrangement uses TRBV13 and TRBJ1-5; D gene unclear. V gave up 2 bases and J gave up 0 bases, with 5 bases separating them. The CDR3 sequence is 14 residues long. Germline V gene lookup returns CDR1 PRHDT and CDR2 FYEKMQ (reference sequence). The CDR3: CASSLSSSNQPQHF. For the CDR3, the DNA is TGTGCCAGCAGCTTATCCAGTAGCAATCAGCCCCAGCATTTT.

V is TRBV6-6 and J is TRBJ1-1; TRBD1 aligns across 7 bases. V trimming: 6 bases; J trimming: 0 bases; junction bases outside the gene matches: 10. Germline V gene sequence: CDR1 MNHNY, CDR2 SVGAGI (reference sequence). The CDR3 runs 16 residues. This CDR3 reads CASSPGGRGLNTEAFF. In nucleotides, the CDR3 is TGTGCCAGCAGCCCCGGTGGCAGGGGGTTGAACACTGAAGCTTTCTTT.

This clonotype came up a few times. V usage is TRBV6-1 and J usage is TRBJ2-1; TRBD2 matches at 8 bases. CDR1 MNHNS and CDR2 SASEGT come from the germline V gene. The CDR3 totals 20 residues. With V trimmed by 0 bases and J by 0 bases, 13 bases remained unmatched. The CDR3 region has the DNA TGTGCCAGCAGTGAAGCCCGGCCGGGAGGGGTAGATAGCTCCTACAATGAGCAGTTCTTC. The encoded protein is CASSEARPGGVDSSYNEQFF.

This clonotype has a count of ten or more. The chain carries TRBV19 and TRBJ1-1; D is unclear. V gave up 3 bases and J gave up 1 base, with 9 bases separating them. From germline, CDR1 is LNHDA and CDR2 SQIVND (reference sequence). The CDR3 totals 14 residues. The CDR3 region is CASSIWQTNTEAFF. The CDR3 DNA is TGTGCCAGTAGTATCTGGCAGACGAACACTGAAGCTTTCTTT.

The chain links TRBV19 to TRBJ2-5; TRBD2 agrees at 7 bases. V lost 4 bases and J lost 1; bases outside the gene matches: 3. Germline CDR1 LNHDA, CDR2 SQIVND (reference sequence). This CDR3 has 14 residues. This CDR3 is CASSTGTTQETQYF. In DNA, the CDR3 is TGTGCCAGTAGTACCGGGACTACCCAAGAGACCCAGTACTTC.

As concerns this clonotype: The CDR3 carries no conserved terminal phenylalanine or tryptophan, so it likely arises from a read error. The limits of the CDR3 on the DNA are not certain, so only TCRdb's listed CDR3 is given. The rearrangement joins TRBV2 to TRBJ1-4. Including both end residues, the CDR3 is 8 amino acids long. Germline V gives CDR1 SNHLY, CDR2 FYNNEI. The CDR3 loop reads CASSDMAS.

This clonotype occurred many times. The chain uses TRBV6-6 and TRBJ1-2; the match to TRBD1 covers 10 bases. The CDR3 consists of 16 residues. With 5 bases clipped from V and 4 bases from J, the junction kept 10 bases outside the gene matches. In germline, CDR1 is MNHNY, CDR2 SVGAGI (reference sequence). The CDR3 DNA reads TGTGCCAGCAGTAAGCCCCTCAGGACAGGGGGCTATGGCTACACCTTC. Translating gives CASSKPLRTGGYGYTF.

The V call is TRBV6-6, the J call TRBJ2-5, with D possibly called TRBD1 or TRBD2 (5 bases each). Germline-derived CDR1 and CDR2 are MNHNY and SVGAGI (reference sequence). This CDR3 region has 15 residues. Trimming took 2 bases from V and 1 from J, leaving 11 bases between them. CDR3 protein: CASSYGGSVQETQYF. CDR3 bases: TGTGCCAGCAGTTACGGGGGATCCGTCCAAGAGACCCAGTACTTC.

This clonotype came up many times. The rearrangement links TRBV11-3 to TRBJ2-5; 7 bases align to TRBD1. V was pared by 5 bases and J by 5 bases, with 8 bases of the junction left unmatched. From germline, CDR1 is SGHNT and CDR2 YENEEA. The CDR3 runs to 14 residues. The CDR3 DNA sequence: TGTGCCAGCAGCCCAGGGACAGCTGTGGAGACCCAGTACTTC. Protein sequence: CASSPGTAVETQYF.

This clonotype was recorded at least ten times. The rearrangement uses TRBV12-3 or TRBV12-4 and TRBJ2-1, with 9 bases lining up with TRBD2. Trimming removed 6 bases from V and 8 bases from J; junction bases left unmatched: 11. The CDR3 spans 15 residues. The CDR3 sequence: CASRDSGSGGDEQFF. CDR3 nucleotide sequence: TGTGCCAGCAGAGATAGCGGGAGTGGGGGGGATGAGCAGTTCTTC.

In its sample, this clonotype was seen many times. One junction end does not reproduce the germline sequence, and a read error may be involved. The chain carries TRBV7-9 and TRBJ2-1, with 9 bases identical to TRBD2. The CDR3 consists of 19 residues. Germline loops: CDR1 SEHNR, CDR2 FQNEAQ (reference sequence). CDR3 DNA: TGTGCCAGCAGTCGGGCTAGCGGGACGTACATTACTGGCTACGATGAGCAGTTCTTC. The encoded protein is CASSRASGTYITGYDEQFF.

There are a few counts of this clonotype. This chain links TRBV3-1 with TRBJ1-1, with D perhaps matching TRBD1 (6 bases). Per germline, CDR1 LGHDT and CDR2 YNNKEL (reference sequence). The CDR3 runs 13 residues. The ends were cut back, 7 bases at V and 4 bases at J, with 13 bases in the middle. The CDR3 bases are TGTGCCAGCAACCTAGGGGGAGGCACTGAAGCTTTCTTT. This translates into CASNLGGGTEAFF.

This clonotype was counted many times. This sequence joins TRBV7-9 and TRBJ2-1, with TRBD1 matching over 10 bases. The CDR3 covers 15 residues. Unmatched junction bases numbered 8, after V lost 4 bases and J lost 8 bases. From germline, CDR1 is SEHNR and CDR2 FQNEAQ (reference sequence). CDR3 protein: CASSYIGTGADEQFF. CDR3 bases: TGTGCCAGCAGCTATATCGGGACAGGGGCTGATGAGCAGTTCTTC.

The table lists this clonotype with many counts. The chain carries TRBV24-1 and TRBJ2-2, with TRBD2 matching over 11 bases. V was clipped by 9 bases and J by 5 bases; unmatched bases: 4. Germline V lookup: CDR1 KGHDR, CDR2 SFDVKD. This CDR3 has 14 residues. The CDR3 region has the DNA TGTGCCACCCAAACTAGCGGGAGAACCGGGGAGCTGTTTTTT. This gives the protein CATQTSGRTGELFF.

This chain uses TRBV28 with TRBJ2-3; 11 positions agree with TRBD2. Per germline, CDR1 MDHEN and CDR2 SYDVKM. This CDR3 has 16 amino acids. J gave up 5 bases and V 4 bases, and 8 bases lay outside the gene matches. The CDR3 DNA follows: TGTGCCAGCAGTTATGTTAGCGGGAGGGCCAAAGATACGCAGTATTTT. Residues: CASSYVSGRAKDTQYF. The variable domain in full, completed from reference TRBV28 and TRBJ2-3, reads DVKVTQSSRYLVKRTGEKVFLECVQDMDHENMFWYRQDPGLGLRLIYFSYDVKMKEKGDIPEGYSVSREKKERFSLILESASTNQTSMYLCASSYVSGRAKDTQYFGPGTRLTVL.

This clonotype was seen repeatedly, ten times or more. The chain carries TRBV29-1 and TRBJ2-6; no firm D call. Germline-derived CDR1 and CDR2 are SQVTM and ANQGSEA. There are 13 residues in the CDR3. The germline V and J ends were trimmed by 5 bases and 0 bases, with 5 bases remaining between them. CDR3 region: CSVMASGANVLTF. CDR3 sequence (DNA): TGCAGCGTTATGGCCTCTGGGGCCAACGTCCTGACTTTC.

This clonotype was recorded a few times. The genes are TRBV5-1 and TRBJ1-2; TRBD1 aligns across 7 bases. The length of the CDR3 is 13 residues. Germline V lookup: CDR1 SGHRS, CDR2 YFSETQ. J lost 4 bases, V lost 6 bases, and 6 bases had no gene match. The CDR3: CASTDRVGYGYTF. CDR3 coding DNA: TGCGCCAGCACCGACAGGGTAGGCTATGGCTACACCTTC. The full variable domain, rest sourced from reference TRBV5-1 and TRBJ1-2, is KAGVTQTPRYLIKTRGQQVTLSCSPISGHRSVSWYQQTPGQGLQFLFEYFSETQRNKGNFPGRFSGRQFSNSRSEMNVSTLELGDSALYLCASTDRVGYGYTFGSGTRLTVV.